Sequencing of this T cell receptor beta chain was carried out in a study of pediatric ulcerative colitis. Comments on this clone: Its cognate antigen is unknown.

Germline values: CDR1 MNHEY, CDR2 SMNVEV (reference sequence). V lost 2 bases to trimming and J lost 6 bases, with 11 bases between them. There are 13 residues in the CDR3. No immunosuppressive drugs were given to ulcerative colitis patients before diagnostic colonoscopy. Sequencing used immunoSEQ multiplex PCR; TCRdb keeps in-frame clones, though not all of them. The data show about 36,000 clones, less than 90% seen once. Study-wide results and caveats: Ulcerative colitis patients shared more blood-rectal clones than controls. No controls had the two rectal clonotypes shared by ulcerative colitis patients.

The TCR sequence derives from a girl between 5 and 17 years old with moderate ulcerative colitis. The specimen was blood. The chain couples TRBV27 to TRBJ2-7; D is unclear. Here the CDR3 DNA reads TGTGCCAGCAGTTTAAGGGTGAACGGCGAGCAGTACTTC. This sequence encodes CASSLRVNGEQYF.